This is a list of T cell receptor beta chains from one sample in a study of OX40 agonist ivuxolimab in advanced cancers. Profiled with immunoSEQ multiplex PCR; TCRdb holds only in-frame clones, not every one. Among about 68,000 clones, around 87% were seen once, and the ten largest hold roughly 0.98%. Specimen: CD4+ or CD8+ T cells sorted from blood, collected in a trial of the OX40 agonist ivuxolimab. These receptors were collected from an adult with an advanced solid tumor such as melanoma, head and neck, liver or kidney cancer. CDR3s include the opening cysteine and the closing phenylalanine or tryptophan. The D gene is left open where the match is weak. Not every row has a clone size; where given, it reads once, few, many or a size class.

>TRBV11-3|NA|TRBJ2-6|NA
CASSARGPGANVLTF
TGTGCCAGCAGCGCCCGCGGCCCTGGGGCCAACGTCCTGACTTTC
>TRBV28|NA|TRBJ1-2|NA
CASSTGATGYGYTF
TGTGCCAGCAGTACGGGGGCGACGGGCTATGGCTACACCTTC
>TRBV5-6|NA|TRBJ2-3|NA
CASSLGQEAIAQYF
TGTGCCAGCAGCTTGGGACAGGAGGCAATAGCGCAGTATTTT
>TRBV4-1|few|TRBJ2-3|NA
CASSQEWGLTDTQYF
TGCGCCAGCAGCCAAGAATGGGGGTTGACAGATACGCAGTATTTT
>TRBV7-9|NA|TRBJ1-1|TRBD1
CASSRFGNRGRNTEAFF
TGTGCCAGCAGCAGGTTCGGTAACAGGGGAAGGAACACTGAAGCTTTCTTT
>TRBV9|NA|TRBJ1-3|TRBD1
CASSIRTGGTIYF
TGTGCCAGCAGCATACGGACAGGGGGCACCATATATTTT
>TRBV7-2|NA|TRBJ2-7|NA
CASSFPGAEQYF
TGTGCCAGCAGCTTTCCAGGAGCCGAGCAGTACTTC
>TRBV28|NA|TRBJ2-7|NA
CASSSKSGAGEYEQYF
TGTGCCAGCAGTTCCAAGTCGGGGGCGGGAGAGTACGAGCAGTACTTC
>TRBV7-3|once|TRBJ2-1|TRBD2
CASSRGLAGYEQFF
TGTGCCAGCAGCCGGGGACTAGCGGGATATGAGCAGTTCTTC
>TRBV6-1|NA|TRBJ2-7|NA
CARLRQYF
TGTGCCAGGTTGCGGCAGTACTTC
>TRBV28|NA|TRBJ2-5|TRBD2
CASSSSGRSQETQYF
TGTGCCAGCAGTTCTAGCGGACGATCTCAAGAGACCCAGTACTTC
>TRBV2|NA|TRBJ1-6|TRBD1
CASSLRQGAISPLHF
TGTGCCAGCAGTTTAAGACAGGGGGCCATATCACCCCTCCACTTT
>TRBV10-3|NA|TRBJ2-7|NA
CATSPKVGQNYEQYF
TGTGCCACAAGCCCTAAGGTAGGACAGAACTACGAGCAGTACTTC
>TRBV5-1|NA|TRBJ2-3|NA
CASRPGPAGYSTDTQYF
TGCGCCAGCAGACCAGGGCCCGCAGGGTATAGCACAGATACGCAGTATTTT
>TRBV2|NA|TRBJ1-5|NA
CASSALAGNGQPQHF
TGTGCCAGCAGCGCATTGGCGGGGAACGGTCAGCCCCAGCATTTT
>TRBV10-3|NA|TRBJ1-1|TRBD1
CAITTGQGRRDTEAFF
TGTGCCATCACCACGGGACAGGGGAGGAGGGACACTGAAGCTTTCTTT
>TRBV6-4|once|TRBJ1-4|NA
CASRPDMVLEEKLFF
TGTGCCAGCAGACCTGATATGGTCTTAGAGGAAAAACTGTTTTTT
>TRBV27|few|TRBJ1-5|NA
CASRARATDSNQPQHF
TGTGCCAGCAGGGCTAGGGCGACAGATAGCAATCAGCCCCAGCATTTT
>TRBV11-2|NA|TRBJ2-1|NA
CASSLRPGEQFF
TGTGCCAGCAGCTTACGACCGGGGGAGCAGTTCTTC
>TRBV4-2|once|TRBJ2-7|TRBD1
CASSPTKGQGRLNEQYF
TGTGCCAGCAGCCCGACGAAGGGACAGGGCAGGCTCAACGAGCAGTACTTC
>TRBV29-1|few|TRBJ1-1|NA
CSVEVRGKDTEAFF
TGCAGCGTTGAGGTGCGGGGGAAGGACACTGAAGCTTTCTTT
>TRBV4-3|NA|TRBJ2-3|TRBD2
CASSQDLAGGRDTQYF
TGCGCCAGCAGCCAAGATTTAGCGGGAGGGAGAGATACGCAGTATTTT
>TRBV5-6|NA|TRBJ1-3|TRBD1
CASSWDRGRGNTIYF
TGTGCCAGCAGTTGGGACAGGGGGCGAGGAAACACCATATATTTT
>TRBV6-5|NA|TRBJ2-2|NA
CASRGGGQGIGELFF
TGTGCCAGCAGGGGGGGCGGGCAAGGTATCGGGGAGCTGTTTTTT